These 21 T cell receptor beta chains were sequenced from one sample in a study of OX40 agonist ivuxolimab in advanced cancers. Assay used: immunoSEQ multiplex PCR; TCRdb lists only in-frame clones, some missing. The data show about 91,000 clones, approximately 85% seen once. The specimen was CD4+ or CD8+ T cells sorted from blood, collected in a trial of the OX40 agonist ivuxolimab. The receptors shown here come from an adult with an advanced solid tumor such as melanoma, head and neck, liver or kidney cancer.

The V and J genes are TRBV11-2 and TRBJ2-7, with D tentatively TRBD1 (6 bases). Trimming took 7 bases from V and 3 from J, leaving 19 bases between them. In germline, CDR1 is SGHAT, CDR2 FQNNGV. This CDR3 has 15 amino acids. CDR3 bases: TGTGCCAGCAAGGGTCAGGGAAACAGGGACTACGAGCAGTACTTC. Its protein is CASKGQGNRDYEQYF.

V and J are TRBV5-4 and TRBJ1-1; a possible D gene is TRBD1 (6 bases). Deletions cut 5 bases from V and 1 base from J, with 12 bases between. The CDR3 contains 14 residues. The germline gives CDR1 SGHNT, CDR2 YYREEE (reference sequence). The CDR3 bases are TGTGCCAGCAGGCCTGGACAGCCGAACACTGAAGCTTTCTTT. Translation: CASRPGQPNTEAFF.

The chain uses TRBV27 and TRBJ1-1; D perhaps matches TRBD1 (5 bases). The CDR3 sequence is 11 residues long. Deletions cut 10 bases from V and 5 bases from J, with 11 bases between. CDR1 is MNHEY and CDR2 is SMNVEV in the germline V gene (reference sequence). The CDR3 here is CATGRDTEAFF. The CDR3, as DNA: TGTGCCACCGGCAGGGATACTGAAGCTTTCTTT.

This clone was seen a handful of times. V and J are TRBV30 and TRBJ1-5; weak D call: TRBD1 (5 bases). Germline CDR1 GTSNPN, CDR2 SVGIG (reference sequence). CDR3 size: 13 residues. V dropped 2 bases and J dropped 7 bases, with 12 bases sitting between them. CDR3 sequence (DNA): TGTGCCTGGAGTCGTGGAGGGGAACAGCCCCAGCATTTT. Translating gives CAWSRGGEQPQHF.

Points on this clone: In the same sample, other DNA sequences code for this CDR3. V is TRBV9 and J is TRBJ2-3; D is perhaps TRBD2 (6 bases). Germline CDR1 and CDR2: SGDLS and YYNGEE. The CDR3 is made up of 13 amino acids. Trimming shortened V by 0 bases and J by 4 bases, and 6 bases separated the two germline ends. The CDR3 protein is CASSVGGADTQYF. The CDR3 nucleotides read TGTGCCAGCAGCGTAGGCGGGGCAGATACGCAGTATTTT.

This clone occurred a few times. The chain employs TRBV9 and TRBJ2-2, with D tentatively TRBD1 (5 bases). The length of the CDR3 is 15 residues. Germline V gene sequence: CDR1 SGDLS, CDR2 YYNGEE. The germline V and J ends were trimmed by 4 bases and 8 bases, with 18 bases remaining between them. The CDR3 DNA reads TGTGCCAGCAGCCCACTGACAGTCTCAGGGGGGGAGCTGTTTTTT. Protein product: CASSPLTVSGGELFF.

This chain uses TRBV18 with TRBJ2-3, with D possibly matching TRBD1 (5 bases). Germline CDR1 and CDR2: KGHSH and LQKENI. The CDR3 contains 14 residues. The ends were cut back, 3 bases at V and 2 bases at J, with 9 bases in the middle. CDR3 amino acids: CASSPADNTDTQYF. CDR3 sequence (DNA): TGTGCCAGCTCACCCGCGGACAACACAGATACGCAGTATTTT.

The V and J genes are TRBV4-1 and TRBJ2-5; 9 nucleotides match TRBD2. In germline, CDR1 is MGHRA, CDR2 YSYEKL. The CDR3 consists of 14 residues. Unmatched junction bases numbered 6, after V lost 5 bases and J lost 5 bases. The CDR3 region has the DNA TGCGCCAGCAGCGGCGGGGGGGCGGTTGAGACCCAGTACTTC. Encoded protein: CASSGGGAVETQYF.

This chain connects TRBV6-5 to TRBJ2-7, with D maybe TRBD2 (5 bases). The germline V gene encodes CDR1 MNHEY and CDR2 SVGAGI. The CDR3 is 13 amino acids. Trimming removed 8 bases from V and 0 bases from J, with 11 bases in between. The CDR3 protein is CASGEINSYEQYF. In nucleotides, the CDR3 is TGTGCCAGCGGGGAGATTAACTCCTACGAGCAGTACTTC.

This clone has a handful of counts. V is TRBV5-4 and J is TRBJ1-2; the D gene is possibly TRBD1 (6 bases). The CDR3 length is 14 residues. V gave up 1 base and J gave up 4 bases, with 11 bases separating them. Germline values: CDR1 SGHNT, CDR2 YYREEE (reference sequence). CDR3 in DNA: TGTGCCAGCAGCTTGCCGGGGGCGAGCTATGGCTACACCTTC. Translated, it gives CASSLPGASYGYTF.

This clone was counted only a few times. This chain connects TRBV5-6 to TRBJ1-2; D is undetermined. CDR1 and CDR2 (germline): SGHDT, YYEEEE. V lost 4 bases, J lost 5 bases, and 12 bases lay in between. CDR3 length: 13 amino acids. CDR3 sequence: CASSRGVEYGYTF. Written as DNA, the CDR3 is TGTGCCAGCAGCCGCGGGGTGGAGTATGGCTACACCTTC.

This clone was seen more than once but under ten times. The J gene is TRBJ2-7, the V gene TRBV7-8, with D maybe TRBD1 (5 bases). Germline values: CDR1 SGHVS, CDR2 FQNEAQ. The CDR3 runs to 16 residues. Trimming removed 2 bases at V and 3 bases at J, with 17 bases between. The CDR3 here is CASSLNGGQGYYEQYV. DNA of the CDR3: TGTGCCAGCAGCTTAAACGGCGGCCAGGGCTACTACGAGCAGTACGTC.

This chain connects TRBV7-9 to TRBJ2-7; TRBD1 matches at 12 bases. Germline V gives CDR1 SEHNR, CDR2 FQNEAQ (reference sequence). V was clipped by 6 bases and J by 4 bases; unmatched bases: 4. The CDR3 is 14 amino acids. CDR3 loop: CASREGQGAYEQYF. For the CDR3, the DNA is TGTGCCAGCAGGGAGGGACAGGGGGCGTACGAGCAGTACTTC.

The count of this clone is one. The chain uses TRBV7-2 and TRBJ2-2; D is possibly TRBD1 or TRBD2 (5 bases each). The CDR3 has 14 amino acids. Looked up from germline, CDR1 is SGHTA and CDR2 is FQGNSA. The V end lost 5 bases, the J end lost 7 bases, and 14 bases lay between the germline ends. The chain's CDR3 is CASSPTVGVGELFF. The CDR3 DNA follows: TGTGCCAGCAGCCCGACAGTCGGGGTCGGGGAGCTGTTTTTT.

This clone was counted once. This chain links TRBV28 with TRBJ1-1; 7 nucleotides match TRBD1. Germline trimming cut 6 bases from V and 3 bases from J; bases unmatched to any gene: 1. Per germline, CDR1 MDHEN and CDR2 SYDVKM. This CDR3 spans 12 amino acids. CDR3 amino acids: CASRDRYTEAFF. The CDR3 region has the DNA TGTGCCAGCAGGGACAGGTACACTGAAGCTTTCTTT.

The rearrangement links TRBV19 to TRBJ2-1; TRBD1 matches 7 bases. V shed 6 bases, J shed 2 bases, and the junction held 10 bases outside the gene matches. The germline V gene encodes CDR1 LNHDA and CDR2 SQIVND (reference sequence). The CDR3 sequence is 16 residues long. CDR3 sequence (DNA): TGTGCCAGTAGATTATACGGCCAGGGGGCCTACAATGAGCAGTTCTTC. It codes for CASRLYGQGAYNEQFF.

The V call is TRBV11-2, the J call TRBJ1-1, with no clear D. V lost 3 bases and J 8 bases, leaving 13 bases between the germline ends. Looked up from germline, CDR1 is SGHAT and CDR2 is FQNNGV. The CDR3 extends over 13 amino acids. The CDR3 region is CASSFYERGEAFF. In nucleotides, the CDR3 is TGTGCCAGCAGCTTCTATGAGAGAGGGGAAGCTTTCTTT.

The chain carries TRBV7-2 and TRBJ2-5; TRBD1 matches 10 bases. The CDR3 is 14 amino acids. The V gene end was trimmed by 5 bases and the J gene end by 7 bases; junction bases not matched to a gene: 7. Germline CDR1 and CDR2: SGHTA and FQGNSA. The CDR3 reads CASSHGTGDGTQYF. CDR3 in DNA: TGTGCCAGCAGCCACGGGACAGGGGATGGGACCCAGTACTTC.

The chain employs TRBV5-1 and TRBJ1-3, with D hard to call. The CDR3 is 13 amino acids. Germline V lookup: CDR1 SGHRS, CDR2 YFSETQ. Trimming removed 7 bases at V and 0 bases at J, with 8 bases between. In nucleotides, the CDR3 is TGCGCCAGCCGAGAAACCTCTGGAAACACCATATATTTT. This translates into CASRETSGNTIYF.

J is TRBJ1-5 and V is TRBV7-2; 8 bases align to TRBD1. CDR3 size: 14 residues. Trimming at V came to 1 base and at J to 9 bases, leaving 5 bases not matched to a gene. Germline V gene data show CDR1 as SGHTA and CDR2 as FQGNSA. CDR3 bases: TGTGCCAGCAGCTTAGAAACAGGGGGACGGCCCCAGCATTTT. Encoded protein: CASSLETGGRPQHF.

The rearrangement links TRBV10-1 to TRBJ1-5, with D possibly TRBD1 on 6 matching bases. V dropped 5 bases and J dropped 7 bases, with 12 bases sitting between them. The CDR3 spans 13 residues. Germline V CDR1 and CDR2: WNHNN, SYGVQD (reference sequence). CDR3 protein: CASSRGAGQPQHF. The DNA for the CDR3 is TGCGCCAGCAGTCGGGGGGCCGGGCAGCCCCAGCATTTT.